This T cell receptor (beta chain) was captured by sequencing in a study of post-analysis software for immune sequencing data. Study-level points and caveats: Significantly decreased normalized Chao1 diversity was recorded for multiple sclerosis patients relative to controls. By F measure, strong co-clustering occurred among samples prepared in the same batch. Patients showed TRBV5-6, TRBV5-1 and TRBV20-1 among about five TRBV segments more frequent than in controls.

There are 14 residues in the CDR3. V lost 3 bases and J 5 bases, leaving 14 bases between the germline ends. From germline, CDR1 is SQVTM and CDR2 ANQGSEA. This clonotype was counted at least ten times. Its antigen is currently unknown. Unique molecular identifiers tagged the TCR beta cDNA libraries. A few hundred thousand cDNA molecules were obtained from roughly 0.93 to 9.6 million T cells. One entry per CDR3 protein, called by TCRdb with MiXCR from the PCR reads. The table has hundreds of thousands of distinct CDR3 sequences, approximately 42% seen once. This TCR derives from a girl aged 2 to 9 with multiple sclerosis. Sequencing was carried out using blood. The chain carries TRBV29-1 and TRBJ2-1; a weak D match, TRBD1 (6 bases). The CDR3 spells CSVDFGQNHNEQFF. The DNA of the CDR3 is TGCAGCGTTGACTTTGGACAGAACCACAATGAGCAGTTCTTC.